These T cell receptor beta chains were read from a single sample in a study of T cell repertoires in cytomegalovirus infection. Antigens of these TCRs are unknown. Using its own MiXCR run on the reads, TCRdb lists one record per CDR3 protein. The sample shows about 770,000 distinct CDR3 sequences, approximately 32% of them seen only once. The source material was cultured CD8+ T cells from PBMCs, sampled from culture after CMV antigen stimulation. The receptors originated from a human donor in good health (CMV status not recorded). Some clones in this sample may be carry-over from other donors' samples. Each CDR3 is given with its conserved first and last residue. The D gene is left open where the match is weak. Only part of the rows carry a size: once, few, many, or a class if the clone is expanded.

j_gene | d_gene | v_gene | abundance | CDR3aa | CDR3nt
TRBJ1-1 | . | TRBV4-1 | few | CASSQNGQNTEAFF | TGCGCCAGCAGCCAAAATGGACAGAACACTGAAGCTTTCTTT
TRBJ2-2 | TRBD1 | TRBV7-6 | many | CASSFGQDDLLTGELFF | TGTGCCAGCAGCTTCGGACAGGATGATCTCCTTACCGGGGAGCTGTTTTTT
TRBJ1-2 | TRBD1 | TRBV14 | . | CASSPGQPVKGYTF | TGTGCCAGCAGCCCGGGACAGCCGGTGAAAGGCTACACCTTC
TRBJ2-1 | . | TRBV6-1 | few | CASSELLGYLYNEQFF | TGTGCCAGCAGTGAACTGTTAGGGTATCTCTACAATGAGCAGTTCTTC
TRBJ2-1 | . | TRBV14 | . | CASSQDERNEQFF | TGTGCCAGCAGCCAAGACGAAAGGAATGAGCAGTTCTTC
TRBJ1-2 | . | TRBV28 | few | CASSLEGQRLTGYTF | TGTGCCAGCAGTTTGGAAGGACAGCGGCTGACGGGCTACACCTTC
TRBJ2-2 | . | TRBV11-2 | . | CAITRTANTGELFF | TGTGCCATCACGAGGACGGCGAACACCGGGGAGCTGTTTTTT
TRBJ1-4 | . | TRBV6-1 | few | CASKNRESTNEKLFF | TGTGCCAGCAAGAACAGGGAGTCAACTAATGAAAAACTGTTTTTT
TRBJ1-1 | TRBD1 | TRBV12-3/TRBV12-4 | many | CASSRTGGVSEAFF | TGTGCCAGCAGTAGGACAGGGGGCGTCTCTGAAGCTTTCTTT
TRBJ2-7 | . | TRBV15 | once | CATSRERGAGEQYF | TGTGCCACCAGCAGAGAACGAGGGGCGGGCGAGCAGTACTTC
TRBJ2-1 | TRBD1 | TRBV4-1 | few | CASRGQSYNEQFF | TGCGCCAGCAGGGGACAGTCCTACAATGAGCAGTTCTTC
TRBJ1-1 | . | TRBV27 | . | CASRRTITEAFF | TGTGCCAGCAGGCGTACAATAACTGAAGCTTTCTTT
TRBJ2-7 | TRBD1 | TRBV27 | . | CASSLGQGAVGIISEQYF | TGTGCCAGCAGTCTTGGACAGGGGGCTGTCGGTATTATAAGTGAGCAGTACTTC
TRBJ2-1 | . | TRBV6-2/TRBV6-3 | few | CASSRVQGDEQFF | TGTGCCAGCAGCCGGGTACAAGGGGATGAGCAGTTCTTC
TRBJ1-1 | . | TRBV6-2/TRBV6-3 | . | CASNDGMNTEAFF | TGTGCCAGCAACGACGGAATGAACACTGAAGCTTTCTTT
TRBJ2-7 | TRBD1 | TRBV6-5 | few | CASSYSPGTGFDEQYF | TGTGCCAGCAGTTACTCCCCCGGGACAGGGTTCGACGAGCAGTACTTC
TRBJ2-3 | . | TRBV6-4 | . | CASSDSMGPLGTDTQYF | TGTGCCAGCAGTGACTCTATGGGACCCCTAGGCACAGATACGCAGTATTTT
TRBJ1-2 | TRBD1 | TRBV7-9 | . | CASSFAPGTAANYGYTF | TGTGCCAGCAGCTTCGCTCCTGGGACAGCCGCTAACTATGGCTACACCTTC
TRBJ2-3 | . | TRBV6-2/TRBV6-3 | . | CASTFGAAQYF | TGTGCCAGCACCTTCGGGGCTGCGCAGTATTTT
TRBJ2-3 | . | TRBV7-2 | . | CASSLATRGDTQYF | TGTGCCAGCAGCTTAGCGACTAGGGGGGATACGCAGTATTTT
TRBJ1-3 | TRBD1 | TRBV7-9 | few | CASSSDRDLPGNTIYF | TGTGCCAGCAGCTCAGACAGGGACCTGCCTGGAAACACCATATATTTT
TRBJ2-7 | TRBD1 | TRBV27 | . | CASSLSGTASYEQYF | TGTGCCAGCAGTTTATCGGGGACAGCCTCCTACGAGCAGTACTTC
TRBJ2-2 | . | TRBV6-1 | . | CASPPGTEIPWNTGELFF | TGTGCCAGCCCCCCCGGGACGGAGATTCCTTGGAACACCGGGGAGCTGTTTTTT
TRBJ2-3 | . | TRBV7-3 | many | CASSPLGRNTDTQYF | TGTGCCAGCAGCCCCCTTGGCAGGAACACAGATACGCAGTATTTT
TRBJ2-1 | . | TRBV12-5 | . | CASGWGNEQFF | TGTGCTAGTGGTTGGGGCAATGAGCAGTTCTTC
TRBJ1-2 | TRBD1 | TRBV13 | . | CASSLRGQVGYGYTF | TGTGCCAGCAGCCTCCGTGGACAGGTGGGCTATGGCTACACCTTC
TRBJ2-2 | . | TRBV7-6 | . | CASSQTGGDTGELFF | TGTGCCAGCAGCCAGACAGGTGGGGACACCGGGGAGCTGTTTTTT
TRBJ2-5 | . | TRBV27 | . | CASSPIARVQETQYF | TGTGCCAGCAGCCCGATAGCAAGGGTACAAGAGACCCAGTACTTC
TRBJ2-1 | TRBD2 | TRBV15 | few | CATKLAGDYYNEQFF | TGTGCCACAAAACTAGCGGGGGATTACTACAATGAGCAGTTCTTC
TRBJ1-1 | TRBD1 | TRBV4-1 | many | CASSQARTGMNTEAFF | TGCGCCAGCAGCCAAGCCCGGACAGGGATGAACACTGAAGCTTTCTTT
TRBJ1-4 | . | TRBV12-3/TRBV12-4 | few | CASSLGGQLGGEKLFF | TGTGCCAGCAGTTTAGGCGGACAGTTAGGGGGGGAAAAACTGTTTTTT